This T cell receptor (beta chain) was captured by sequencing in a study of beta chain features in type 1 diabetes. Study conclusions and caveats: Patients showed naive, central memory and Treg TCRB repertoires that appeared more similar than those of healthy donors.

Germline V lookup: CDR1 LNHDA, CDR2 SQIVND (reference sequence). V was pared by 0 bases and J by 3 bases, with 12 bases between. This CDR3 spans 15 amino acids. Note on this clone: Its antigen is unknown.

TCRB transcripts that were expressed got sequenced, as all of the isolated RNA had been reverse transcribed. The method was immunoSEQ multiplex PCR; TCRdb's version includes in-frame clones alone and lacks a portion of them. The table has hundreds of thousands of clones, about 16% seen once. Based on CD45RO/CCR7/CD25/CD127/CD95/CD27, CD4+ regulatory, stem cell-like memory, naive and central memory cells were sorted. This receptor was taken from a man between 18 and 29 years old in good health. Input material: naive CD4+ T cells from blood. The rearrangement joins TRBV19 to TRBJ2-7, with D tentatively TRBD1 (7 bases). The CDR3 DNA reads as TGTGCCAGTAGTATAGATGGAGGGGGCGGCTACGAGCAGTACTTC. It yields the protein CASSIDGGGGYEQYF.